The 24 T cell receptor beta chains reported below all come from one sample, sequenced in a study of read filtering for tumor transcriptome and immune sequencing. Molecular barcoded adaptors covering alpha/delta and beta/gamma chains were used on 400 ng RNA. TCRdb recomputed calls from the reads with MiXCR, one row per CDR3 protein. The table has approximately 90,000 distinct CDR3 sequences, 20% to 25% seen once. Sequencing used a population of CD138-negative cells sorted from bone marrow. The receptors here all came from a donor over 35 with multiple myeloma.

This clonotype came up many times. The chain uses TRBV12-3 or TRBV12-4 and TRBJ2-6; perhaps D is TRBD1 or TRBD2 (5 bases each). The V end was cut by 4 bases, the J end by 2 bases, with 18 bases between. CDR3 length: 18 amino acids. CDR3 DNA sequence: TGTGCCAGCAGTTCCCGGGGCAGGGAACGGGCTGGGGCCAACGTCCTGACTTTC. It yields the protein CASSSRGRERAGANVLTF.

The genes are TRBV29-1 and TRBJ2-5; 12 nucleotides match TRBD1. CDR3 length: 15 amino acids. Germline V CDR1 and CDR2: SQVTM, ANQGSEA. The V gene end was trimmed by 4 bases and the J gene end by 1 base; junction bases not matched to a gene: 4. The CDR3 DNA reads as TGCAGCGTTGCCGGGACAGGGGGCTTCCAAGAGACCCAGTACTTC. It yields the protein CSVAGTGGFQETQYF.

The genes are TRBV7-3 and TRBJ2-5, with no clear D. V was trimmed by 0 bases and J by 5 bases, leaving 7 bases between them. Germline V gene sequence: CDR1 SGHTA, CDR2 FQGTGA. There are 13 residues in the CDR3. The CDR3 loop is CASSLTATETQYF. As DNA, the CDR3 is TGTGCCAGCAGCTTAACGGCTACCGAGACCCAGTACTTC.

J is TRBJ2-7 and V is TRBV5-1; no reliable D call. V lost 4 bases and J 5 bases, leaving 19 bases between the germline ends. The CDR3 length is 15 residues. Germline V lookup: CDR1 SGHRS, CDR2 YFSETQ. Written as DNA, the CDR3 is TGCGCCAGCAGCCGTATTACAGCCTCGGTCGACGAGCAGTACTTC. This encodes CASSRITASVDEQYF.

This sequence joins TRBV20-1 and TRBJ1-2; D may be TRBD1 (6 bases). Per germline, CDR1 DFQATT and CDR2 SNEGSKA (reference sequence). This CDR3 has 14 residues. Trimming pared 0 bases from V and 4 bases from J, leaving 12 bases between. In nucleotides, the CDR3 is TGCAGTGCTAGAGATGGAGGGGGACGCTATGGCTACACCTTC. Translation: CSARDGGGRYGYTF.

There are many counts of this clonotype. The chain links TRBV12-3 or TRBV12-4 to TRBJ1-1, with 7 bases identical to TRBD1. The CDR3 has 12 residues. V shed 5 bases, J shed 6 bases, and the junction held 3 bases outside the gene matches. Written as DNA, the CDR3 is TGTGCCAGCAGTCCCAGGGGGGCTGAAGCTTTCTTT. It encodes CASSPRGAEAFF.

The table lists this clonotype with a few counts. CDR3 in amino acids: CASSLNNQPQHF. CDR3 DNA sequence: TGTGCCAGCAGCCTCAATAATCAGCCCCAGCATTTT. The genes are TRBV11-2 and TRBJ1-5; D call uncertain. The V end lost 5 bases, the J end lost 4 bases, and 6 bases lay between the germline ends. The CDR3 is 12 residues long. Germline-derived CDR1 and CDR2 are SGHAT and FQNNGV.

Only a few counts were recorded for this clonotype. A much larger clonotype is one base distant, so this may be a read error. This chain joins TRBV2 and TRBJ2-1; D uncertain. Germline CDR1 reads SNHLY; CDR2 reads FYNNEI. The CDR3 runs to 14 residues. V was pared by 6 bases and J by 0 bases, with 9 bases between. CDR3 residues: CASSISSSYNEQFF. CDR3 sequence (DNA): TGTGCCAGCAGCATCAGCAGCTCCTACAATGAGCAGTTCTTC. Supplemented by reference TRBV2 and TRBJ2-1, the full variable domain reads EPEVTQTPSHQVTQMGQEVILRCVPISNHLYFYWYRQILGQKVEFLVSFYNNEISEKSEIFDDQFSVERPDGSNFTLKIRSTKLEDSAMYFCASSISSSYNEQFFGPGTRLTVL.

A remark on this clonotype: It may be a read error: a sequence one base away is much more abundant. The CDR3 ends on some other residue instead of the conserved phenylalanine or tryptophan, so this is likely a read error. CDR3 sequence reads: CASSRTQAPNEKLFI. The CDR3 DNA reads as TGTGCCAGCAGTCGAACACAGGCCCCTAATGAAAAACTGTTTATT. The chain combines TRBV6-5 with TRBJ1-4; maybe TRBD1 (5 bases). Between the trimmed V and J ends, which lost 5 bases and 3 bases, there was a span of 13 bases. Germline values: CDR1 MNHEY, CDR2 SVGAGI. The CDR3 totals 15 residues.

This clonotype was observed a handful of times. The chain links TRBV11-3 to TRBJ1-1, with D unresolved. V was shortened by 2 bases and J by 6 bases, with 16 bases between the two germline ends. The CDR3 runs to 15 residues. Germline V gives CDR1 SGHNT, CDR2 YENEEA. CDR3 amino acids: CASSLTANLGSEAFF. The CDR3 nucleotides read TGTGCCAGCAGCTTAACGGCCAATCTGGGGTCTGAAGCTTTCTTT. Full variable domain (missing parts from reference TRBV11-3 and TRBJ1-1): EAGVVQSPRYKIIEKKQPVAFWCNPISGHNTLYWYLQNLGQGPELLIRYENEEAVDDSQLPKDRFSAERLKGVDSTLKIQPAELGDSAVYLCASSLTANLGSEAFFGQGTRLTVV.

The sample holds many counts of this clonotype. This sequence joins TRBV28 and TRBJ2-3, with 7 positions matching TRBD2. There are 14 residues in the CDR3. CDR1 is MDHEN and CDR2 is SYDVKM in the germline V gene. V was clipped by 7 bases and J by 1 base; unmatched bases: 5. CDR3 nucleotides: TGTGCCAGCAAGACTAGCCTCGGCACAGATACGCAGTATTTT. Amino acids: CASKTSLGTDTQYF.

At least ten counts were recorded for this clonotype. CDR3 amino acids: CASSLDGGYNEQFF. CDR3 bases: TGTGCCAGCAGCTTAGACGGGGGCTACAATGAGCAGTTCTTC. V is TRBV7-6 and J is TRBJ2-1, with a weak D call TRBD2 (6 bases). The CDR3 has 14 residues. CDR1 and CDR2 from the germline V gene are SGHVS and FNYEAQ. Trimming left V 1 base short and J 3 bases short, with 7 bases between.

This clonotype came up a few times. The CDR3 DNA is TGTGCCAGCAGCGCGCACAGGGGAGGACAAGAGACCCAGTACTTC. This encodes CASSAHRGGQETQYF. The chain carries TRBV7-3 and TRBJ2-5, with a possible D match to TRBD1 (7 bases). Trimming removed 5 bases from V and 2 bases from J, with 15 bases in between. The CDR3 consists of 15 residues. Germline V gene lookup returns CDR1 SGHTA and CDR2 FQGTGA. Combining the CDR3 with reference TRBV7-3 and TRBJ2-5 gives the whole variable domain GAGVSQTPSNKVTEKGKYVELRCDPISGHTALYWYRQSLGQGPEFLIYFQGTGAADDSGLPNDRFFAVRPEGSVSTLKIQRTERGDSAVYLCASSAHRGGQETQYFGPGTRLLVL.

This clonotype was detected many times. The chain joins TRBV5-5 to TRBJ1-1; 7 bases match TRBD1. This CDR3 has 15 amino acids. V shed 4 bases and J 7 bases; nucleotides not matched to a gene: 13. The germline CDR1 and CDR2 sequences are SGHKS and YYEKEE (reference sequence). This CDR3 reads CASSLRAGTAVEAFF. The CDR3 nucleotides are TGTGCCAGCAGCCTAAGGGCCGGGACAGCCGTTGAAGCTTTCTTT.

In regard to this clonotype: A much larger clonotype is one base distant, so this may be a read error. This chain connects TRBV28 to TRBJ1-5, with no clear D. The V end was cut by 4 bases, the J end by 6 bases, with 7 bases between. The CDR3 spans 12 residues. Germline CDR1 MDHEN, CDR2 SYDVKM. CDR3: CASSSYSQPQHF. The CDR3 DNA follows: TGTGCCAGCAGTTCTTACAGTCAGCCCCAGCATTTT.

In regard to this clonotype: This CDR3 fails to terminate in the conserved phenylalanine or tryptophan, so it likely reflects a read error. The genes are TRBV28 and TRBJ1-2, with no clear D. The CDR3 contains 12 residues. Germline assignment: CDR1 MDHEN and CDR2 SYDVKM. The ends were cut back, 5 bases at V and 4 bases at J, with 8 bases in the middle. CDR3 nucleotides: TGTGCCAGCAGTCCCCGGTCCTATGGCTACACCTCC. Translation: CASSPRSYGYTS.

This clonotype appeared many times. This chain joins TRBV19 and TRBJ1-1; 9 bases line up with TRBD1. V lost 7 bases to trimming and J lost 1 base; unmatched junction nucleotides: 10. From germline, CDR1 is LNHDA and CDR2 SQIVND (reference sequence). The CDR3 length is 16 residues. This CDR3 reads CASINRGQTANTEAFF. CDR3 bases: TGTGCCAGTATTAACAGGGGGCAAACTGCGAACACTGAAGCTTTCTTT. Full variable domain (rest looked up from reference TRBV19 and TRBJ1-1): DGGITQSPKYLFRKEGQNVTLSCEQNLNHDAMYWYRQDPGQGLRLIYYSQIVNDFQKGDIAEGYSVSREKKESFPLTVTSAQKNPTAFYLCASINRGQTANTEAFFGQGTRLTVV.

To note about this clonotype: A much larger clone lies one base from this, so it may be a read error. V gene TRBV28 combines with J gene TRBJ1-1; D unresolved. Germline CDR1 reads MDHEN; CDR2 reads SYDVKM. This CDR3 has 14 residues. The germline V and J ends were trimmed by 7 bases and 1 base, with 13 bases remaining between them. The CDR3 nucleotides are TGTGCCAGCACCTTGGCATGGGGGAACACTGAAGCTTTCTTT. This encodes CASTLAWGNTEAFF.

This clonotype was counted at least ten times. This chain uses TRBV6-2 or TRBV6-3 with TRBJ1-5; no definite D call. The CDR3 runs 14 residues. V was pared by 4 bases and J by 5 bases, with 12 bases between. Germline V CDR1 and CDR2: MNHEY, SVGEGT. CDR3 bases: TGTGCCAGCAGTTCACCGGGCTTCGATCAGCCCCAGCATTTT. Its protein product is CASSSPGFDQPQHF.

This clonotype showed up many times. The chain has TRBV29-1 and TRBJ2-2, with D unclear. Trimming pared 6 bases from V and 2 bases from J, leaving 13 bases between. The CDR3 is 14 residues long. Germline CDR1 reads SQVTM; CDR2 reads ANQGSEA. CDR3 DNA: TGCAGCGTAACCGGAGAAGGAAACACCGGGGAGCTGTTTTTT. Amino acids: CSVTGEGNTGELFF.

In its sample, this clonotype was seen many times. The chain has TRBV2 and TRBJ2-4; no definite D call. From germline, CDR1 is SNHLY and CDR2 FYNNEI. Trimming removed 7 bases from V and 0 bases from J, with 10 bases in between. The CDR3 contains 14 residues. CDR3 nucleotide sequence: TGTGCCAGCAAAAGACAATCAGCCAAAAACATTCAGTACTTC. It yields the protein CASKRQSAKNIQYF.

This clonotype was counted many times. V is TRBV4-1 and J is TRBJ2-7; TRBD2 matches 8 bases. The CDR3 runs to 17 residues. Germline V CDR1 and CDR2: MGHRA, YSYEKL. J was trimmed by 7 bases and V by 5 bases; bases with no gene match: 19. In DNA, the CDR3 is TGCGCCAGCAGCTCTTGGAGCGGGGGAAAGGCTGTAGGGGAGCAGTACTTC. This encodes CASSSWSGGKAVGEQYF.

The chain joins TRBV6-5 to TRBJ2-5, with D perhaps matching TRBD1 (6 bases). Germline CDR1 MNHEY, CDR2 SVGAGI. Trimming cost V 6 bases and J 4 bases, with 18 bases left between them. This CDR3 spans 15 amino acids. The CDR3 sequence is CASSPLRQGRETQYF. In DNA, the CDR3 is TGTGCCAGCAGCCCCCTCCGCCAGGGGAGAGAGACCCAGTACTTC.

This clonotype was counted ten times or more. The CDR3 region is CASSPMGSDNEQFF. CDR3 DNA: TGCGCCAGCAGCCCAATGGGATCTGACAATGAGCAGTTCTTC. J is TRBJ2-1 and V is TRBV5-1; D not resolved. This CDR3 has 14 residues. V gave up 4 bases and J gave up 5 bases, with 13 bases separating them. Germline-derived CDR1 and CDR2 are SGHRS and YFSETQ.